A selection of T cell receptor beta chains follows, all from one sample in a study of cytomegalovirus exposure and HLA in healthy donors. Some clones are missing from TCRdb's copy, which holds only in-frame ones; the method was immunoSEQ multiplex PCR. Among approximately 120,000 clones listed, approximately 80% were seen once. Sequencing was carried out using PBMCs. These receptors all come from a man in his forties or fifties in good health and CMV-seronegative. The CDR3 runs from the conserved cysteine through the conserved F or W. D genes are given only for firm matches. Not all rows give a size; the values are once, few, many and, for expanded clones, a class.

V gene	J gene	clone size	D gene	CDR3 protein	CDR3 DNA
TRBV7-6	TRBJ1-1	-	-	CASSSQMSGEAFF	TGTGCCAGCAGCTCCCAAATGTCAGGGGAAGCTTTCTTT
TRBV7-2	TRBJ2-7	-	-	CASSPSRKRDEQYF	TGTGCCAGCAGCCCCTCTAGAAAGCGGGACGAGCAGTACTTC
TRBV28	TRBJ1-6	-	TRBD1	CASSLFGTGYRSLHF	TGTGCCAGCAGTTTATTCGGGACAGGGTATCGATCCCTCCACTTT
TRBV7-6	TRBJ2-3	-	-	CASSPLAQVADTQYF	TGTGCCAGCAGCCCGCTGGCACAGGTAGCAGATACGCAGTATTTT
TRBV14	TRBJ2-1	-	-	CASSQRQTYNEQFF	TGTGCCAGCAGCCAAAGACAGACCTACAATGAGCAGTTCTTC
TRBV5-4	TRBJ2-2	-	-	CASSSQKQGWDGELFF	TGTGCCAGCAGCTCACAGAAGCAGGGGTGGGACGGGGAGCTGTTTTTT
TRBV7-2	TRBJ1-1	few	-	CASSLKGKTEAFF	TGTGCCAGCAGCTTAAAGGGGAAGACTGAAGCTTTCTTT
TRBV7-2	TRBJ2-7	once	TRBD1	CASSPQTGDYEQYF	TGTGCCAGCAGCCCCCAGACAGGGGATTACGAGCAGTACTTC
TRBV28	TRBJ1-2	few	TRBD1	CASSSGGTGRLYGYTF	TGTGCCAGCAGTTCTGGAGGGACAGGTAGACTTTATGGCTACACCTTC
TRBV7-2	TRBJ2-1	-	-	CASSRAPRQFF	TGTGCCAGCAGCCGAGCCCCTCGGCAGTTCTTC
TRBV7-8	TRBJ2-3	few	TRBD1	CASSFDREYTDTQYF	TGTGCCAGCAGCTTCGACAGGGAATACACAGATACGCAGTATTTT
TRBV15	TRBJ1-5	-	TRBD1	CATSSDRGDGQPQHF	TGTGCCACCAGTTCGGACAGGGGGGATGGGCAGCCCCAGCATTTT
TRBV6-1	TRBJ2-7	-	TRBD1	CARIRTGEREQYF	TGTGCCAGGATACGGACAGGAGAACGCGAGCAGTACTTC
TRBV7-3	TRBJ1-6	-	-	CASSSAGTNNSPLHF	TGTGCCAGCAGCTCAGCCGGGACAAATAATTCACCCCTCCACTTT
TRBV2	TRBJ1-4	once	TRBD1	CASSVPWTGSVIIANEKLFF	TGTGCCAGCAGTGTGCCTTGGACAGGGTCTGTTATCATCGCTAATGAAAAACTGTTTTTT
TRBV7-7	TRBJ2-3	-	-	CASSSVEGTDTQYF	TGTGCTAGCAGCTCCGTAGAGGGCACAGATACGCAGTATTTT
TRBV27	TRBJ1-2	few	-	CASSTQTGLYGYTF	TGTGCCAGCAGTACCCAGACAGGCCTCTATGGCTACACCTTC
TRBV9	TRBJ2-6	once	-	CASSHLQGSTGANGLTF	TGTGCCAGCAGCCACCTCCAGGGATCTACTGGGGCCAACGGCCTGACTTTC
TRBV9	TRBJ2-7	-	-	CASSATGTSSEQYF	TGTGCCAGCAGCGCCACCGGGACATCCTCCGAGCAGTACTTC
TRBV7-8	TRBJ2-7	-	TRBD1	CASSFGQGLTYEQYF	TGTGCCAGCAGCTTCGGACAGGGTTTAACCTACGAGCAGTACTTC
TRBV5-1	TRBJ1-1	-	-	CASSTTGTPPNTEAFF	TGCGCCAGCAGCACGACCGGGACACCACCGAACACTGAAGCTTTCTTT
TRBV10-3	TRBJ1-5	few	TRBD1	CATTDRGEEPQHF	TGTGCCACCACGGACAGGGGTGAGGAGCCCCAGCATTTT
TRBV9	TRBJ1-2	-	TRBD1	CASSVVGDRGGGYTF	TGTGCCAGCAGCGTAGTGGGGGACAGGGGGGGCGGCTACACCTTC
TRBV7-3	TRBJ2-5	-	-	CASGLNRGETQYF	TGTGCCAGCGGACTCAATAGGGGGGAGACCCAGTACTTC
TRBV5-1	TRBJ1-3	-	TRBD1	CASSKQRTGGAGNTIYF	TGCGCCAGCAGCAAACAAAGGACAGGGGGAGCGGGAAACACCATATATTTT
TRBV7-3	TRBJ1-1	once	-	CASSPGLLNTEAFF	TGTGCCAGCAGCCCCGGTCTGTTGAACACTGAAGCTTTCTTT
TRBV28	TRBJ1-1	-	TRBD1	CASSLEDRGRAFF	TGTGCCAGCAGTTTAGAGGACAGGGGGCGAGCTTTCTTT
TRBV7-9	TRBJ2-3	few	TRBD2	CASSYRTSGGLDTQYF	TGTGCCAGCAGCTACCGGACTAGCGGGGGGTTAGATACGCAGTATTTT
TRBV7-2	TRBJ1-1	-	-	CASIRTRTAPEAFF	TGTGCCAGCATCAGAACCCGGACAGCACCCGAAGCTTTCTTT
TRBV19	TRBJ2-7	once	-	CASSIARRGSYEQYF	TGTGCCAGTAGTATAGCTCGCCGCGGTAGCTACGAGCAGTACTTC
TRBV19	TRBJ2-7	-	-	CASSTSGSRYEQYF	TGTGCCAGTAGTACCTCGGGGAGCCGTTACGAGCAGTACTTC
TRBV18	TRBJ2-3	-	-	CASSRHSTDTQYF	TGTGCCAGCTCACGGCACAGCACAGATACGCAGTATTTT
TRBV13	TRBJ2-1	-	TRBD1	CATGGTGINEQFF	TGTGCCACCGGGGGGACAGGGATCAATGAGCAGTTCTTC
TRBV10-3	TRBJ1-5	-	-	CAISEQPYGDSNQPQHF	TGTGCCATCAGTGAGCAACCTTATGGAGATAGCAATCAGCCCCAGCATTTT
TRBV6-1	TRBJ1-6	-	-	CASSGPGIRVNSPLHF	TGTGCCAGCAGTGGTCCGGGAATTAGAGTGAATTCACCCCTCCACTTT
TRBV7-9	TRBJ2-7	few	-	CASSPIPLHEQYF	TGTGCCAGCAGCCCTATACCCCTCCACGAGCAGTACTTC
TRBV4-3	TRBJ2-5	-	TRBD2	CASSQDQLAGETQYF	TGCGCCAGCAGCCAAGATCAACTAGCGGGAGAGACCCAGTACTTC
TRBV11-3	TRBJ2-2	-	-	CASSLGDTVTGELFF	TGTGCCAGCAGCTTAGGGGACACGGTCACCGGGGAGCTGTTTTTT
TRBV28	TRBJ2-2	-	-	CASSPLTRDGGTGELFF	TGTGCCAGCAGTCCGTTGACTAGGGATGGGGGCACCGGGGAGCTGTTTTTT
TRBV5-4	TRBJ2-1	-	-	CASSLGATGRDEQFF	TGTGCCAGCAGCCTGGGGGCGACGGGGAGGGATGAGCAGTTCTTC
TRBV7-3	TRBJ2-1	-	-	CASSPYVGASSYNEQFF	TGTGCCAGCAGCCCCTATGTTGGGGCGAGCTCCTACAATGAGCAGTTCTTC
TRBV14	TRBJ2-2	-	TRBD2	CASSPLAGMVAGELFF	TGTGCCAGCAGTCCATTAGCGGGGATGGTCGCCGGGGAGCTGTTTTTT
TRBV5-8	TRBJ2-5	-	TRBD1	CASSLGTGGEETQYF	TGTGCCAGCAGCTTGGGGACAGGGGGCGAGGAGACCCAGTACTTC
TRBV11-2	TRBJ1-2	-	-	CASNGGNGYTF	TGTGCCAGCAATGGGGGGAATGGCTACACCTTC
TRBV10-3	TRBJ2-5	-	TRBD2	CAISPGTSTYGETQYF	TGTGCCATCAGTCCCGGGACTAGCACTTATGGAGAGACCCAGTACTTC
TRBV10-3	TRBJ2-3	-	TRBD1	CAISEFRVDREAADTQYF	TGTGCCATCAGTGAGTTTAGGGTCGACAGGGAAGCGGCAGATACGCAGTATTTT
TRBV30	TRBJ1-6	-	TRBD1	CAWRIGRDRDLSPKNSPLHF	TGTGCCTGGCGAATAGGGCGGGACAGGGACTTATCCCCTAAAAATTCACCCCTCCACTTT
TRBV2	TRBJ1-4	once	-	CASSEGARTTNEKLFF	TGTGCCAGCAGTGAGGGGGCTAGAACAACTAATGAAAAACTGTTTTTT
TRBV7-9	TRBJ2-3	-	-	CASSLALRDTQYF	TGTGCCAGCAGCTTAGCGTTGCGTGATACGCAGTATTTT
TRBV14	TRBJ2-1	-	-	CASSPTWGARFF	TGTGCCAGCAGCCCGACTTGGGGCGCTCGGTTCTTC
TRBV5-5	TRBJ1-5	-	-	CASSLAGGSNQPQHF	TGTGCCAGCAGCTTGGCCGGAGGGAGCAATCAGCCCCAGCATTTT
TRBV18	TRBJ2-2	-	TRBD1	CASSPVFPGQGLTGELFF	TGTGCCAGCTCACCAGTTTTTCCGGGACAGGGGCTTACCGGGGAGCTGTTTTTT
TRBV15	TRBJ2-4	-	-	CATSRVGVDIQYF	TGTGCCACCAGCAGAGTAGGGGTTGACATTCAGTACTTC